Reported below is one TCR beta chain. The antigen remains undetermined. The assay was immunoSEQ multiplex PCR, and TCRdb's table has in-frame clones only and misses some. The table shows about 35,000 clones, with roughly four fifths occurring only once. The length of the CDR3 is 14 residues. V was cut by 5 bases and J by 2 bases, with 13 bases left in between. Germline CDR1 is SEHNR and CDR2 is FQNEAQ (reference sequence). This entry comes from a study of T cells in narcolepsy. Study-level information: Donors had narcolepsy type 1 or type 2, or were healthy controls. Overall study findings and caveats: Comparing one patient's CSF and blood CD4+ clonotypes highlighted HCRT- and TRIB2-specific autoreactive clonotypes. Some memory CD4+ repertoires had no autoreactive clone sequences. Blood of same and different patients, but not healthy controls, reportedly held recurring autoreactive clonotypes.

The chain links TRBV7-9 to TRBJ2-7; D remains ambiguous. The sequence was obtained from a human donor in good health. The sample taken for sequencing was memory (CD45RA-) CD4+ T cells from blood. CDR3 region: CASSPLTPAYEQYF. CDR3 nucleotides: TGTGCCAGCAGCCCGCTGACTCCAGCCTACGAGCAGTACTTC.